This TCR beta chain was sequenced for a study of metastatic and nonmetastatic thyroid tumors. Not a single patient had been given any form of treatment at any point before undergoing thyroid surgery. TCRdb re-analyzed the PCR reads using MiXCR. The sample carries about 37,000 clones, 25% to 30% recorded once. This clone was found many times. Trimming took 5 bases from V and 4 from J, leaving 19 bases between them. This CDR3 contains 16 residues. CDR1 and CDR2 from the germline V gene are MDHEN and SYDVKM. The source of this sequence is a male donor with papillary thyroid cancer or a benign thyroid nodule (not recorded which). Some clones in this sample may be carry-over from other donors' samples. The V call is TRBV28, the J call TRBJ2-3; D might be TRBD2 (5 bases). The sample consisted of blood. CDR3 nucleotide sequence: TGTGCCAGCAGTCCTCCCTCCCGAGGAGGTGCAGATACGCAGTATTTT. Translated: CASSPPSRGGADTQYF.